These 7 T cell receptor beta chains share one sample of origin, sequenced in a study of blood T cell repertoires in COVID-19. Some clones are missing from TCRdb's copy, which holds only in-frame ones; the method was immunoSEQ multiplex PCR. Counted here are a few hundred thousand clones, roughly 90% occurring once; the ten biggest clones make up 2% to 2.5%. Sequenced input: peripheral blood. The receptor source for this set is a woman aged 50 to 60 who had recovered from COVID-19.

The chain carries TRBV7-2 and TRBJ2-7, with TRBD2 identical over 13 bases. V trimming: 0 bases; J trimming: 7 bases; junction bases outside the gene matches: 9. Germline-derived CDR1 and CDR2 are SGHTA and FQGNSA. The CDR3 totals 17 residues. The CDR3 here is CASSLALGLAGVEEQYF. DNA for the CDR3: TGTGCCAGCAGCTTAGCACTCGGACTAGCGGGAGTGGAAGAGCAGTACTTC.

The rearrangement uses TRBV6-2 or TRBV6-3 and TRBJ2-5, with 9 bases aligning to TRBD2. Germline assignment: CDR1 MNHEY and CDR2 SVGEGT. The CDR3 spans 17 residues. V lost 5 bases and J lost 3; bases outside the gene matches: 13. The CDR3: CASSRPRVAGAEETQYF. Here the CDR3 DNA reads TGTGCCAGCAGTCGCCCACGGGTAGCGGGGGCCGAAGAGACCCAGTACTTC.

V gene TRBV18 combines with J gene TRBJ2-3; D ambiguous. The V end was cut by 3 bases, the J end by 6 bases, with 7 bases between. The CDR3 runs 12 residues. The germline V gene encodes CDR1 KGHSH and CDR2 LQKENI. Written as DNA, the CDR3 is TGTGCCAGCTCACCGTCTAGGGATACGCAGTATTTT. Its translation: CASSPSRDTQYF.

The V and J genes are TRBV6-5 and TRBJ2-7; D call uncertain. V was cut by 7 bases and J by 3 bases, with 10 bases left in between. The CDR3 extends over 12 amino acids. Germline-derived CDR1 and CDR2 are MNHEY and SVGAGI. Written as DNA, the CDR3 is TGTGCCAGCATGGCTGAAGACTACGAGCAGTACTTC. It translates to CASMAEDYEQYF.

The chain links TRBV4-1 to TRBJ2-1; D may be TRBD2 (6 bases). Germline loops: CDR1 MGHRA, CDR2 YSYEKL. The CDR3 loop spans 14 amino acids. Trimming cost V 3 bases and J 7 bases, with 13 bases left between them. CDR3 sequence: CASSQLEGVNEQFF. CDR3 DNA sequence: TGCGCCAGCAGCCAGCTGGAGGGAGTGAATGAGCAGTTCTTC.

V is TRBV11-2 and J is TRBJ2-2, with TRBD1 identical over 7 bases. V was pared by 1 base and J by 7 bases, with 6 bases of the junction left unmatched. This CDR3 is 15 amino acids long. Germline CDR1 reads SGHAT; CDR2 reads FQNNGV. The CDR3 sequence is CASSLVQGVGGELFF. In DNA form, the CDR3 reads TGTGCCAGCAGCTTAGTTCAGGGGGTTGGCGGGGAGCTGTTTTTT.

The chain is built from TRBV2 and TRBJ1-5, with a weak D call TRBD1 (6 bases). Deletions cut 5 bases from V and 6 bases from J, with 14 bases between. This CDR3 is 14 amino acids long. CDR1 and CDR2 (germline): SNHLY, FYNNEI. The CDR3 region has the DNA TGTGCCAGCAGTCTGACAGGAGTCGGTCAGCCCCAGCATTTT. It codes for CASSLTGVGQPQHF.